This T cell receptor (beta chain) was identified in a study of shared clonotypes between healthy human individuals. The investigators split CD4+ cells into a CD45RA+ naive subset and a CD45RA-negative memory subset. The table came from immunoSEQ multiplex PCR; TCRdb's copy has only in-frame clones and leaves some out. Counted here are 2 million to 3 million clones, more than 85% occurring once; the ten biggest clones make up more than 0.35%. This clone came up once. V dropped 2 bases and J dropped 6 bases, with 20 bases sitting between them. Germline assignment: CDR1 MDHEN and CDR2 SYDVKM. The CDR3 is 17 amino acids.

This rearrangement joins TRBV28 to TRBJ1-5; D gene uncertain. This receptor was taken from a man between 18 and 35 years old in good health. Some clones in this sample may be carry-over from other donors' samples. The sequencing sample was made of naive CD4+ T cells from PBMCs. Noted subset: CD45RA+ positively selected. CDR3 loop: CASSLGMGGDLVQPQHF. CDR3 nucleotide sequence: TGTGCCAGCAGTTTAGGGATGGGTGGGGATCTGGTTCAGCCCCAGCATTTT.